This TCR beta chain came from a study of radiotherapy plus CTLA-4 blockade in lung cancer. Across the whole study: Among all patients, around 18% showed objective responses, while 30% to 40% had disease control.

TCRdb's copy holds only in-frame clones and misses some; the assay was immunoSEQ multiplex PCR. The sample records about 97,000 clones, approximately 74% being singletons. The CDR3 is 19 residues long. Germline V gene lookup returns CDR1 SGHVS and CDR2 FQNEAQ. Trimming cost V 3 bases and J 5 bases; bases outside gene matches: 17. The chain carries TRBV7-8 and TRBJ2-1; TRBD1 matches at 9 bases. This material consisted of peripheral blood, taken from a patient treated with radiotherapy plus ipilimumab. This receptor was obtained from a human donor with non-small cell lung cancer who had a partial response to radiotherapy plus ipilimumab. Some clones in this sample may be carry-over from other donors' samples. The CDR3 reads CASSLLYLRRDRDHNEQFF. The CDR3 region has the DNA TGTGCCAGCAGCTTGCTATACCTCCGACGGGACAGGGATCACAATGAGCAGTTCTTC.